This is a list of T cell receptor beta chains from one sample in a study of CD8+ T cells in alopecia areata. Assay: immunoSEQ multiplex PCR; the TCRdb copy retains only in-frame clones and omits some. The table includes roughly 98,000 clones, 60% to 65% detected once. This specimen was CD8+ T cells sorted from blood, taken at week 4, from a patient treated with tofacitinib. Receptor source: a human donor with alopecia areata. Both conserved end residues are part of each CDR3. Fields, in order: CDR3 protein, CDR3 DNA, D gene, J gene, clone size, V gene. A D gene is named only where the DNA matches it firmly. Not all rows give a size; the values are once, few, many and, for expanded clones, a class.

CDR3aa: CAWSGDRQITEAFF
CDR3nt: TGTGCCTGGAGTGGGGACCGACAGATCACTGAAGCTTTCTTT
d_gene: NA
j_gene: TRBJ1-1
abundance: NA
v_gene: TRBV30

CDR3aa: CASSLSPSGGADEQFF
CDR3nt: TGTGCCAGCAGCTTAAGCCCTAGCGGGGGGGCCGATGAGCAGTTCTTC
d_gene: TRBD2
j_gene: TRBJ2-1
abundance: NA
v_gene: TRBV7-8

CDR3aa: CASSPGARTTDTQYF
CDR3nt: TGTGCCAGCAGCCCAGGGGCGCGAACAACAGATACGCAGTATTTT
d_gene: NA
j_gene: TRBJ2-3
abundance: NA
v_gene: TRBV9

CDR3aa: CASSQDSVQEQYF
CDR3nt: TGCGCCAGCAGCCAAGATTCGGTCCAAGAGCAGTACTTC
d_gene: NA
j_gene: TRBJ2-7
abundance: NA
v_gene: TRBV4-3

CDR3aa: CSVERQGRFTDTQYF
CDR3nt: TGCAGCGTTGAAAGACAGGGGCGGTTCACAGATACGCAGTATTTT
d_gene: TRBD1
j_gene: TRBJ2-3
abundance: NA
v_gene: TRBV29-1

CDR3aa: CASGSSGGDQETQYF
CDR3nt: TGTGCCAGTGGTTCTAGCGGGGGGGATCAGGAGACCCAGTACTTC
d_gene: TRBD2
j_gene: TRBJ2-5
abundance: NA
v_gene: TRBV19

CDR3aa: CASSPQDRSSYEQYF
CDR3nt: TGCGCCAGCAGCCCCCAAGACAGATCCAGCTACGAGCAGTACTTC
d_gene: NA
j_gene: TRBJ2-7
abundance: NA
v_gene: TRBV5-4

CDR3aa: CSVDRGNGELFF
CDR3nt: TGCAGCGTTGATAGGGGGAACGGGGAGCTGTTTTTT
d_gene: NA
j_gene: TRBJ2-2
abundance: NA
v_gene: TRBV29-1

CDR3aa: CASTPQGPDTGELFF
CDR3nt: TGTGCCAGCACCCCACAGGGTCCGGACACCGGGGAGCTGTTTTTT
d_gene: NA
j_gene: TRBJ2-2
abundance: NA
v_gene: TRBV6-5

CDR3aa: CASSQVTQTYEQYF
CDR3nt: TGCGCCAGCAGCCAAGTTACACAGACGTACGAGCAGTACTTC
d_gene: NA
j_gene: TRBJ2-7
abundance: NA
v_gene: TRBV4-1

CDR3aa: CASSYSKGAEQFF
CDR3nt: TGTGCCAGCAGTTACTCGAAGGGAGCTGAGCAGTTCTTC
d_gene: NA
j_gene: TRBJ2-1
abundance: few
v_gene: TRBV6-5

CDR3aa: CASSPGTSTDTQYF
CDR3nt: TGCGCCAGCAGCCCCGGGACTAGCACAGATACGCAGTATTTT
d_gene: NA
j_gene: TRBJ2-3
abundance: once
v_gene: TRBV4-3

CDR3aa: CASSQGTMYF
CDR3nt: TGCGCCAGCAGCCAAGGGACTATGTACTTC
d_gene: NA
j_gene: TRBJ2-7
abundance: few
v_gene: TRBV4-1

CDR3aa: CASSLSVVNYGYTF
CDR3nt: TGTGCCAGCAGTTTAAGCGTGGTTAACTATGGCTACACCTTC
d_gene: NA
j_gene: TRBJ1-2
abundance: NA
v_gene: TRBV28

CDR3aa: CSVEHVGLEAFF
CDR3nt: TGCAGCGTTGAACACGTTGGCCTTGAAGCTTTCTTT
d_gene: NA
j_gene: TRBJ1-1
abundance: NA
v_gene: TRBV29-1

CDR3aa: CASTPRLAATDTQYF
CDR3nt: TGTGCCAGCACCCCTCGACTAGCGGCTACAGATACGCAGTATTTT
d_gene: TRBD2
j_gene: TRBJ2-3
abundance: NA
v_gene: TRBV13

CDR3aa: CASSRGVPPGELFF
CDR3nt: TGTGCCAGCAGCCGCGGGGTCCCCCCCGGGGAGCTGTTTTTT
d_gene: NA
j_gene: TRBJ2-2
abundance: NA
v_gene: TRBV13

CDR3aa: CAWSDSGRFSYGYTF
CDR3nt: TGTGCCTGGAGTGATTCGGGCAGATTTTCCTATGGCTACACCTTC
d_gene: NA
j_gene: TRBJ1-2
abundance: NA
v_gene: TRBV30

CDR3aa: CAWTGSGGRGEYF
CDR3nt: TGTGCCTGGACAGGTAGCGGGGGACGGGGAGAGTACTTC
d_gene: TRBD2
j_gene: TRBJ2-7
abundance: NA
v_gene: TRBV30

CDR3aa: CASSFNWANQPQHF
CDR3nt: TGTGCCAGCAGTTTTAACTGGGCCAATCAGCCCCAGCATTTT
d_gene: NA
j_gene: TRBJ1-5
abundance: NA
v_gene: TRBV27

CDR3aa: CASSQGSYEQYF
CDR3nt: TGTGCCAGCAGTCAGGGCTCCTACGAGCAGTACTTC
d_gene: NA
j_gene: TRBJ2-7
abundance: NA
v_gene: TRBV25-1

CDR3aa: CASSLRGTDTQYF
CDR3nt: TGTGCCAGCTCCCTCCGTGGCACAGATACGCAGTATTTT
d_gene: NA
j_gene: TRBJ2-3
abundance: NA
v_gene: TRBV6-5

CDR3aa: CASSGQDQLNYGYTF
CDR3nt: TGTGCCAGCAGCGGACAGGACCAACTAAACTATGGCTACACCTTC
d_gene: TRBD1
j_gene: TRBJ1-2
abundance: NA
v_gene: TRBV2

CDR3aa: CALAGGPGDEQFF
CDR3nt: TGTGCCTTAGCGGGAGGGCCCGGGGATGAGCAGTTCTTC
d_gene: TRBD2
j_gene: TRBJ2-1
abundance: few
v_gene: TRBV28

CDR3aa: CSVVPLEGTEAFF
CDR3nt: TGCAGCGTTGTGCCTCTCGAGGGCACTGAAGCTTTCTTT
d_gene: NA
j_gene: TRBJ1-1
abundance: few
v_gene: TRBV29-1

CDR3aa: CASSSPGQGPPYEQYF
CDR3nt: TGTGCCAGCAGCTCACCGGGACAGGGGCCTCCCTACGAGCAGTACTTC
d_gene: TRBD1
j_gene: TRBJ2-7
abundance: NA
v_gene: TRBV7-9

CDR3aa: CSVSFSNAPTYEQYF
CDR3nt: TGCAGCGTTTCCTTTTCCAATGCCCCTACCTACGAGCAGTACTTC
d_gene: NA
j_gene: TRBJ2-7
abundance: NA
v_gene: TRBV29-1

CDR3aa: CASSAPTGGLNGYTF
CDR3nt: TGTGCCAGCAGCGCTCCAACAGGGGGACTGAATGGCTACACCTTC
d_gene: TRBD1
j_gene: TRBJ1-2
abundance: few
v_gene: TRBV7-9

CDR3aa: CASTMTGNTEAFF
CDR3nt: TGTGCCAGCACCATGACAGGGAACACTGAAGCTTTCTTT
d_gene: NA
j_gene: TRBJ1-1
abundance: once
v_gene: TRBV2

CDR3aa: CASSLGRETQYF
CDR3nt: TGTGCCAGCAGCTTAGGCCGGGAGACCCAGTACTTC
d_gene: NA
j_gene: TRBJ2-5
abundance: few
v_gene: TRBV11-2

CDR3aa: CASSPRQGLSYEQYF
CDR3nt: TGTGCCAGCAGTCCCAGGCAGGGGCTCTCCTACGAGCAGTACTTC
d_gene: NA
j_gene: TRBJ2-7
abundance: few
v_gene: TRBV7-9

CDR3aa: CASSLSQGPGSPLHF
CDR3nt: TGTGCCAGCAGCTTATCGCAGGGTCCGGGTTCACCCCTCCACTTT
d_gene: NA
j_gene: TRBJ1-6
abundance: NA
v_gene: TRBV7-6

CDR3aa: CSVDGQGITNEQFF
CDR3nt: TGCAGCGTTGATGGACAGGGAATTACCAATGAGCAGTTCTTC
d_gene: TRBD1
j_gene: TRBJ2-1
abundance: NA
v_gene: TRBV29-1

CDR3aa: CASSLASGDTQYF
CDR3nt: TGTGCCAGCAGCTTAGCGTCCGGGGATACGCAGTATTTT
d_gene: NA
j_gene: TRBJ2-3
abundance: few
v_gene: TRBV7-9

CDR3aa: CASSLVRVAVTGELFF
CDR3nt: TGTGCCAGCAGCTTGGTGCGGGTAGCGGTCACCGGGGAGCTGTTTTTT
d_gene: NA
j_gene: TRBJ2-2
abundance: few
v_gene: TRBV5-6

CDR3aa: CASSQSMGQSPYGYTF
CDR3nt: TGTGCCAGCAGCCAAAGTATGGGACAGAGTCCTTATGGCTACACCTTC
d_gene: TRBD1
j_gene: TRBJ1-2
abundance: NA
v_gene: TRBV14

CDR3aa: CASSPIVVGYEQYF
CDR3nt: TGTGCCAGCAGTCCAATAGTGGTAGGTTACGAGCAGTACTTC
d_gene: NA
j_gene: TRBJ2-7
abundance: NA
v_gene: TRBV27

CDR3aa: CASRNRGFAGELFF
CDR3nt: TGTGCCAGCAGAAACAGGGGTTTCGCCGGGGAGCTGTTTTTT
d_gene: TRBD1
j_gene: TRBJ2-2
abundance: NA
v_gene: TRBV2

CDR3aa: CSVRPTGAYEQYF
CDR3nt: TGCAGCGTTAGACCTACAGGGGCCTACGAGCAGTACTTC
d_gene: TRBD1
j_gene: TRBJ2-7
abundance: NA
v_gene: TRBV29-1

CDR3aa: CASNQRGYEQYF
CDR3nt: TGTGCCAGCAACCAGCGGGGCTACGAGCAGTACTTC
d_gene: TRBD2
j_gene: TRBJ2-7
abundance: NA
v_gene: TRBV2

CDR3aa: CASSPYRVAKTQYF
CDR3nt: TGTGCCAGCAGTCCATACAGGGTGGCGAAGACCCAGTACTTC
d_gene: NA
j_gene: TRBJ2-5
abundance: NA
v_gene: TRBV28

CDR3aa: CASPRYNEQFF
CDR3nt: TGTGCCAGCCCCCGCTACAATGAGCAGTTCTTC
d_gene: NA
j_gene: TRBJ2-1
abundance: once
v_gene: TRBV6-5

CDR3aa: CASSLVASGRSTDTQYF
CDR3nt: TGCGCCAGCAGCTTGGTTGCTAGCGGGAGGAGCACAGATACGCAGTATTTT
d_gene: TRBD2
j_gene: TRBJ2-3
abundance: NA
v_gene: TRBV5-1

CDR3aa: CASSQGAEAFF
CDR3nt: TGTGCCAGCAGTCAGGGGGCTGAAGCTTTCTTT
d_gene: TRBD1
j_gene: TRBJ1-1
abundance: NA
v_gene: TRBV27

CDR3aa: CASSIGLAGEETQYF
CDR3nt: TGCGCCAGCAGCATCGGACTAGCGGGAGAAGAGACCCAGTACTTC
d_gene: TRBD2
j_gene: TRBJ2-5
abundance: NA
v_gene: TRBV5-1

CDR3aa: CASSSRQSSYNEQFF
CDR3nt: TGCGCCAGCAGCTCGAGACAGAGCTCCTACAATGAGCAGTTCTTC
d_gene: NA
j_gene: TRBJ2-1
abundance: NA
v_gene: TRBV5-1

CDR3aa: CASSLTALNTEAFF
CDR3nt: TGCGCCAGCAGCTTGACAGCTTTGAACACTGAAGCTTTCTTT
d_gene: NA
j_gene: TRBJ1-1
abundance: NA
v_gene: TRBV5-1

CDR3aa: CASSFAGGNEQFF
CDR3nt: NA
d_gene: NA
j_gene: TRBJ2-1
abundance: NA
v_gene: TRBV21-1

CDR3aa: CSVEDPDRGNYEQYF
CDR3nt: TGCAGCGTTGAAGATCCGGACAGGGGAAACTACGAGCAGTACTTC
d_gene: TRBD1
j_gene: TRBJ2-7
abundance: NA
v_gene: TRBV29-1

CDR3aa: CSVGGANTGELFF
CDR3nt: TGCAGCGTTGGGGGGGCCAACACCGGGGAGCTGTTTTTT
d_gene: NA
j_gene: TRBJ2-2
abundance: NA
v_gene: TRBV29-1

CDR3aa: CASTVGQGAGEQYF
CDR3nt: TGCGCCAGCACTGTGGGTCAGGGGGCGGGAGAGCAGTACTTC
d_gene: TRBD1
j_gene: TRBJ2-7
abundance: NA
v_gene: TRBV5-1

CDR3aa: CASSLQSEQYF
CDR3nt: TGTGCCAGCAGCCTACAGTCCGAGCAGTACTTC
d_gene: NA
j_gene: TRBJ2-7
abundance: NA
v_gene: TRBV7-9

CDR3aa: CAGTHDRTGNGYTF
CDR3nt: TGTGCCGGCACACATGACAGGACAGGGAATGGCTACACCTTC
d_gene: TRBD1
j_gene: TRBJ1-2
abundance: few
v_gene: TRBV28